Listed below are T cell receptor beta chains from one sample, sequenced in a study of T cell responses to AZD1222 COVID-19 vaccine. TCRdb's table, derived via immunoSEQ multiplex PCR, lists solely in-frame clones and lacks some. In the table there are nearly 110,000 clones, about 93% of which are singletons. The source material was peripheral blood, sampled 28 days after the second AZD1222 dose. Source of these receptors: an adult who received the AZD1222 COVID-19 vaccine. Each CDR3 is given with its conserved first and last residue. D genes are given only for firm matches. Clone size appears in some rows only: once, few, many, or a class for an expanded clone.

clone_size,v_call,cdr3_length,j_call,d_call,cdr3_nt,cdr3_aa
.,TRBV28,12,TRBJ1-6,.,TGTGCCAGCAGTTTGAATAATTCACCCCTCCACTTT,CASSLNNSPLHF
.,TRBV6-2/TRBV6-3,16,TRBJ2-5,TRBD2,TGTGCCAGCAGTGCGGGGACTAGCGGCCCCCAAGAGACCCAGTACTTC,CASSAGTSGPQETQYF
.,TRBV3-1/TRBV3-2,14,TRBJ2-6,.,TGTGCCAGCAGCCAAGAAGGTGGGGCCAACGTCCTGACTTTC,CASSQEGGANVLTF
.,TRBV4-1,15,TRBJ2-5,.,TGCGCCAGCAGCCACCCGGGGAGGCTCCAAGAGACCCAGTACTTC,CASSHPGRLQETQYF
.,TRBV7-6,11,TRBJ2-1,.,TGTGCCAGCAGCGGGCTAAATGAGCAGTTCTTC,CASSGLNEQFF
.,TRBV11-3,16,TRBJ2-3,.,TGTGCCAGCAGCCCACTGGGCCGAACCTTCACAGATACGCAGTATTTT,CASSPLGRTFTDTQYF
once,TRBV27,15,TRBJ2-7,TRBD2,TGTGCCAGTGGAGGAGCGGGAGGGCTCCGACACGAGCAGTACTTC,CASGGAGGLRHEQYF
once,TRBV9,15,TRBJ1-2,.,TGTGCCAGCAGCGCAGACGAGACGGATCACTATGGCTACACCTTC,CASSADETDHYGYTF
.,TRBV29-1,15,TRBJ2-1,TRBD2,TGCAGCGTTGAAGAGACTAGCGGGGGTTGGGATGAGCAGTTCTTC,CSVEETSGGWDEQFF
.,TRBV18,14,TRBJ1-1,.,TGTGCCAGTAGGGAGGACCGGAGGAACACTGAAGCTTTCTTT,CASREDRRNTEAFF
few,TRBV30,14,TRBJ1-2,.,TGTGCCTGGAACCCTCCAGGGCGTACCTATGGCTACACCTTC,CAWNPPGRTYGYTF
.,TRBV30,12,TRBJ1-3,.,TGTGCCTGGAGGGTACCTGGAAACACCATATATTTT,CAWRVPGNTIYF
.,TRBV4-1,15,TRBJ2-2,.,TGCGCCAGCAGCCAAGAGAAGGCAGGGAGGTTGGAGCTGTTTTTT,CASSQEKAGRLELFF
.,TRBV7-9,14,TRBJ2-1,.,TGTGCCAGCAGCTTAGCTGGGAGCGAAACTGAGCAGTTCTTC,CASSLAGSETEQFF
.,TRBV18,13,TRBJ1-2,TRBD1,TGTGCCAGCTCACCAAAGACAGGGGAAGGCTACACCTTC,CASSPKTGEGYTF
once,TRBV27,13,TRBJ2-2,.,TGTGCCAGCAGCTTTATGAACACCGGGGAGCTGTTTTTT,CASSFMNTGELFF
.,TRBV29-1,12,TRBJ2-7,.,TGCAGCGCCCCAACGACCGCCTACGAGCAGTACTTC,CSAPTTAYEQYF
.,TRBV19,15,TRBJ1-2,.,TGTGCCAGTAGTAACGGTCGGGCCTATCCTTATGGCTACACCTTC,CASSNGRAYPYGYTF
.,TRBV3-1/TRBV3-2,15,TRBJ2-1,.,TGTGCCAGCAGCCAAACTGGCGGGCCCTACAATGAGCAGTTCTTC,CASSQTGGPYNEQFF
.,TRBV18,13,TRBJ1-5,.,TGTGCCAGCTCACCCCAGGGCGGTCAGCCCCAGCATTTT,CASSPQGGQPQHF
few,TRBV29-1,15,TRBJ2-7,.,TGCAGCGTTGAAGGGCTCACAGGGTCACGGCGCGAGCAGTACTTC,CSVEGLTGSRREQYF
.,TRBV5-4,14,TRBJ2-1,.,TGTGCCAGCACCCCGGGACTGTTGGGAGGTGAGCAGTTCTTC,CASTPGLLGGEQFF